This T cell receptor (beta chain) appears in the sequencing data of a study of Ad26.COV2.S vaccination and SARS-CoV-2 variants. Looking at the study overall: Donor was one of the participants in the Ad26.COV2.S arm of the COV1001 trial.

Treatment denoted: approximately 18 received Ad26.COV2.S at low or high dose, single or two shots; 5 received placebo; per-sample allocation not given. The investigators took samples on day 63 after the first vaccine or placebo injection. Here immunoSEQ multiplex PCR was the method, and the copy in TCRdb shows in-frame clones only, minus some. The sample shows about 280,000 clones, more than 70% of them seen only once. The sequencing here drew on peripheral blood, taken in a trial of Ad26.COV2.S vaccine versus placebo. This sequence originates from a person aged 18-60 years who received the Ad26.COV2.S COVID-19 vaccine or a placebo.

As DNA, the CDR3 is TGTGCCAGCAGCTTAAACAGGGGCCCCTACGAGCAGTACTTC. It encodes CASSLNRGPYEQYF. The chain joins TRBV5-5 to TRBJ2-7; 7 positions match TRBD1. Germline assignment: CDR1 SGHKS and CDR2 YYEKEE (reference sequence). The trim removed 2 bases at V and 2 bases at J, leaving 4 bases unmatched. CDR3 length: 14 amino acids.